This T cell receptor (beta chain) is from a study of shared clonotypes between healthy human individuals. A word on this clone: Within the sample, other DNA sequences also encode this same CDR3.

The CDR3 has 11 amino acids. Trimming took off 6 bases at V and 2 bases at J, with 6 bases between the two ends. Germline V gene data show CDR1 as SQVTM and CDR2 as ANQGSEA. All the donors were Caucasian adults who lived in Nashville, Tennessee. The assay was immunoSEQ multiplex PCR, and TCRdb's table has in-frame clones only and misses some. The sample carries around 530,000 clones, around 78% recorded once. V and J are TRBV29-1 and TRBJ2-3; D not certain. The sequence was obtained from a woman in her thirties or forties in good health. Some clones in this sample may be carry-over from other donors' samples. Sequencing was done on a sample of PBMCs. The CDR3 protein is CSVSDTDTQYF. In DNA, the CDR3 is TGCAGCGTGAGCGACACAGATACGCAGTATTTT.